Listed below are T cell receptor beta chains from one sample, sequenced in a study of technical replicates of blood from several donors. The repertoire was sequenced with immunoSEQ multiplex PCR; TCRdb's copy has only in-frame clones and lacks some. Here the sample spans more than 65,000 clones, about 91% being singletons. The sample comprised T cells isolated from PBMCs. The receptors here all came from a human donor in good health. Each CDR3 is given with its conserved first and last residue. Each record gives: J gene, D gene, V gene, clone size, CDR3 length, CDR3 protein, CDR3 DNA. The D gene is left open where the match is weak. Clone size is not always given. Where it is, it says once, few, many or a class for expanded clones.

TRBJ1-3,.,TRBV5-8,once,16,CASSSTKLSSGNTIYF,TGTGCCAGCAGCTCGACAAAATTAAGCTCTGGAAACACCATATATTTT
TRBJ1-4,.,TRBV30,.,15,CAWTTSAATNEKLFF,TGTGCCTGGACCACGTCGGCGGCAACTAATGAAAAACTGTTTTTT
TRBJ2-7,.,TRBV13,once,14,CASSLVFGTYEQYF,TGTGCCAGCAGCTTAGTTTTCGGTACCTACGAGCAGTACTTC
TRBJ2-7,.,TRBV7-8,.,14,CASSLRDQNYEQYF,TGTGCCAGCAGCTTGCGGGACCAGAACTACGAGCAGTACTTC
TRBJ2-1,.,TRBV28,.,11,CASSLLYEQFF,TGTGCCAGCAGTCTACTCTATGAGCAGTTCTTC
TRBJ2-7,.,TRBV28,.,13,CASRERDTYEQYF,TGTGCCAGCAGGGAGCGGGACACCTACGAGCAGTACTTC
TRBJ2-7,.,TRBV4-1,.,13,CASSPPDSYEQYF,TGCGCCAGCAGCCCCCCGGACAGTTACGAGCAGTACTTC
TRBJ2-7,.,TRBV6-5,.,13,CASSMGLHYEQYF,TGTGCCAGCAGCATGGGACTCCACTACGAGCAGTACTTC
TRBJ2-1,.,TRBV10-3,.,15,CAISWDSTDYNEQFF,TGTGCCATCAGTTGGGACTCCACGGACTACAATGAGCAGTTCTTC
TRBJ2-2,.,TRBV6-4,.,16,CASSVSDSRITGELFF,TGTGCCAGCAGTGTCTCCGACAGTCGGATCACCGGGGAGCTGTTTTTT
TRBJ1-1,.,TRBV6-1,.,15,CASSDYPPGLTEAFF,TGTGCCAGCAGTGATTACCCCCCGGGACTCACTGAAGCTTTCTTT
TRBJ1-5,TRBD1,TRBV6-5,.,14,CASSPTGGFEPQHF,TGTGCCAGCAGCCCGACAGGGGGCTTTGAGCCCCAGCATTTT
TRBJ2-5,TRBD2,TRBV6-6,.,14,CASSYGRAGETQYF,TGTGCCAGCAGTTATGGGAGGGCCGGAGAGACCCAGTACTTC
TRBJ2-3,.,TRBV6-5,.,11,CACADTDTQYF,TGTGCCTGCGCGGACACAGATACGCAGTATTTT
TRBJ2-1,.,TRBV19,.,15,CASSISGASYNEQFF,TGTGCCAGTAGTATAAGCGGCGCCTCCTACAATGAGCAGTTCTTC
TRBJ2-5,.,TRBV2,.,12,CASLAQSETQYF,TGTGCCAGCCTGGCACAGTCCGAGACCCAGTACTTC
TRBJ2-3,TRBD1,TRBV9,.,14,CASSRQGATDTQYF,TGTGCCAGCAGCCGGCAGGGGGCCACAGATACGCAGTATTTT
TRBJ2-2,.,TRBV10-3,.,16,CAIGRHRGWNTGELFF,TGTGCCATCGGCCGGCATAGAGGGTGGAACACCGGGGAGCTGTTTTTT
TRBJ2-7,.,TRBV29-1,.,13,CSVRDFYSYEQYF,TGCAGCGTGCGGGACTTTTACTCCTACGAGCAGTACTTC
TRBJ1-1,.,TRBV6-5,.,16,CASSSRRKVVDTEAFF,TGTGCCAGCAGTTCCCGGCGGAAGGTGGTGGACACTGAAGCTTTCTTT
TRBJ1-4,.,TRBV19,.,16,CASSILGFRVEEKLFF,TGTGCCAGTAGTATACTAGGGTTCAGGGTTGAAGAAAAACTGTTTTTT
TRBJ2-1,.,TRBV7-2,once,12,CASSLMADEQFF,TGTGCCAGCAGCTTAATGGCGGATGAGCAGTTCTTC
TRBJ2-7,.,TRBV27,.,15,CASSLSLARLYEQYF,TGTGCCAGCAGTTTATCACTAGCAAGGCTCTACGAGCAGTACTTC
TRBJ1-1,.,TRBV5-4,.,14,CASSFQGTNTEAFF,TGTGCCAGCAGCTTTCAGGGAACGAACACTGAAGCTTTCTTT
TRBJ1-2,TRBD1,TRBV5-1,.,15,CASSLGTEINYGYTF,TGCGCCAGCAGTCTAGGGACAGAAATAAATTATGGCTACACCTTC
TRBJ1-1,.,TRBV7-6,.,13,CASSPQERTEAFF,TGTGCCAGCAGCCCGCAAGAGCGCACTGAAGCTTTCTTT
TRBJ2-1,TRBD2,TRBV11-2,.,15,CASSPASGSYNEQFF,TGTGCCAGCAGCCCAGCTAGCGGGAGTTACAATGAGCAGTTCTTC
TRBJ1-5,TRBD1,TRBV15,once,16,CATSRRTGGLNQPQHF,TGTGCCACCAGCAGGAGGACAGGGGGATTAAATCAGCCCCAGCATTTT